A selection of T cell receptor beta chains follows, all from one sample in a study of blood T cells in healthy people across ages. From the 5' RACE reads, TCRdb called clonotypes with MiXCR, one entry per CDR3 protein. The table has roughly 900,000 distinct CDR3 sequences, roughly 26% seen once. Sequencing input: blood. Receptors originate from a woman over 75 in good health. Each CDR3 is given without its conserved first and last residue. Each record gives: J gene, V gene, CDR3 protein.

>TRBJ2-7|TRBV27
ASRPRGNEQY
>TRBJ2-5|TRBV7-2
ASGLGSTNQETLY
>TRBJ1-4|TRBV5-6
ASSLVGAGEKLF
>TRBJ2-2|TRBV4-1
ASSLSGEAGELF
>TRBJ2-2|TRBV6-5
ASSFAVKGNTGELF
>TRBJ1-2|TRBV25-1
ASSGLSPGQVYGYT
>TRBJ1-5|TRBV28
ASSFEGPRNQPQH
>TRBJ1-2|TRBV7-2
ASSAGQGGTYGYT
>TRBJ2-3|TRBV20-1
SAPRGGSTDTQY
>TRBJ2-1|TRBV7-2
ASSLLVAGGNEQF
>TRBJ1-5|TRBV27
ASSSAGPFGQPQH
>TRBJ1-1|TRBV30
AWSVPHAFRGSNLNTEAF
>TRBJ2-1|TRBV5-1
ASSSTGLTEQF
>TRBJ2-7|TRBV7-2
ASRPPGGSYSYEQY
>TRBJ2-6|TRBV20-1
SATTGGPSGANVLT
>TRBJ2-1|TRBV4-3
ASSRIQGGNGQF
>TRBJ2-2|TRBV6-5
ASSWGPSFFRTGELF
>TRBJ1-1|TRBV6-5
ASSYSGREGPRAF
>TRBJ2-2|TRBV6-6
ASTGRVNTGELF
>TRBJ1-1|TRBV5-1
ASSLGGEGYTEAF
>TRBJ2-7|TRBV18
ASSLGQEAYEQY
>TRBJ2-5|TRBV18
ASSPKIGRGSNQETQY
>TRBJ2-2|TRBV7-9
ASSALRGNFPGELF
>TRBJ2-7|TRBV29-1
SVRRGETYEQY
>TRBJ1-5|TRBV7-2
ASSLSGSGNQPQH
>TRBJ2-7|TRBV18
ASSTRSIAYEQY
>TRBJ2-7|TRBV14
ASSLIPRYEQY
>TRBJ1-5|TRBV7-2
ASSFARNQPQH
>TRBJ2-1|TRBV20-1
RAQQGGIETQF
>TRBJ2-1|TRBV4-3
ASSQFRGGGNEQF
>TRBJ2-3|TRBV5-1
ASSLIPGVGTDTQY
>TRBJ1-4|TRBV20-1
SAIPRQGPREKLF
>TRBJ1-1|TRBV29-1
SVEIQLNTEAF
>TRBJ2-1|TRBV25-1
ASSFASGVNEQF
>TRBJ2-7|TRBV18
ASSPNSGGPLEQY